Following are 28 T cell receptor beta chains from one sample sequenced in a study of cytomegalovirus exposure and HLA in healthy donors. With 60 Vbeta and 13 Jbeta primers, the PCR was carried out. Sequencing used immunoSEQ multiplex PCR; TCRdb keeps in-frame clones, though not all of them. The sample lists 85,000 to 90,000 clones, 65% to 80% occurring once. Sequencing was performed on PBMCs. The receptors shown here come from a man aged 25-45 years in good health and CMV-seropositive.

This chain links TRBV6-6 with TRBJ2-7, with D possibly being TRBD1 (6 bases). CDR1 and CDR2 from the germline V gene are MNHNY and SVGAGI (reference sequence). The CDR3 totals 13 residues. Between the trimmed V and J ends, which lost 6 bases and 6 bases, there was a span of 15 bases. Here the CDR3 DNA reads TGTGCCAGCAGCCAGGGGCTGGGGGTCGAGCAGTACTTC. As protein: CASSQGLGVEQYF.

As to this clone: A junction boundary mismatches the germline segment, possibly from a read error. The V gene is TRBV7-9, the J gene TRBJ1-6, with D maybe TRBD1 (6 bases). Germline CDR1 SEHNR, CDR2 FQNEAQ (reference sequence). The CDR3 spans 16 residues. The DNA of the CDR3 is TGTTCCAGCAGCTTAGGCAGGACAGCAGATAATTCACCCCTCCACTTT. It specifies CSSSLGRTADNSPLHF.

This clone was counted only a few times. The chain combines TRBV4-3 with TRBJ2-1; 9 bases are shared with TRBD1. The CDR3 loop spans 18 amino acids. CDR1 LGHNA and CDR2 YSLEER come from the germline V gene. The V and J ends lost 0 bases and 6 bases, in that order; junction bases with no gene match: 12. The CDR3 DNA sequence: TGCGCCAGCAGCCAAGACCGTATCGGACAGGGGACTCTCAATGAGCAGTTCTTC. Translated, it gives CASSQDRIGQGTLNEQFF.

CDR3 in amino acids: CASNGASGEQFF. CDR3 DNA sequence: TGCGCCAGCAACGGGGCTAGCGGTGAGCAGTTCTTC. The rearrangement joins TRBV4-1 to TRBJ2-1; 7 nucleotides line up with TRBD2. The V segment lost 7 bases and the J segment 9 bases; nucleotides outside the gene matches: 6. This CDR3 spans 12 amino acids. Looked up from germline, CDR1 is MGHRA and CDR2 is YSYEKL.

This chain connects TRBV6-1 to TRBJ2-7, with 10 bases identical to TRBD1. Germline CDR1 and CDR2: MNHNS and SASEGT. There are 13 residues in the CDR3. Trimming at V came to 8 bases and at J to 0 bases, leaving 1 base not matched to a gene. The CDR3 sequence: CASRDRGSYEQYF. CDR3 sequence (DNA): TGTGCCAGCCGGGACAGGGGCTCCTACGAGCAGTACTTC.

This chain connects TRBV7-3 to TRBJ2-1; 10 bases line up with TRBD1. V was pared by 5 bases and J by 10 bases, with 8 bases of the junction left unmatched. This CDR3 has 14 amino acids. Germline V gives CDR1 SGHTA, CDR2 FQGTGA. The CDR3, as DNA: TGTGCCAGCAGCATGGGTGGGACAGGGGAAGAGCAGTTCTTC. Translated: CASSMGGTGEEQFF.

V and J are TRBV4-1 and TRBJ1-3; D call uncertain. This CDR3 region has 13 residues. Trimming took off 4 bases at V and 3 bases at J, with 7 bases between the two ends. Per the germline V gene, CDR1 is MGHRA and CDR2 is YSYEKL. The CDR3 protein is CASSPRSGNTIYF. In DNA, the CDR3 is TGCGCCAGCAGCCCGAGGAGTGGAAACACCATATATTTT.

This clone was counted ten times or more. This chain uses TRBV2 with TRBJ1-2; no reliable D call. This CDR3 contains 15 residues. Germline CDR1 SNHLY, CDR2 FYNNEI. V was cut by 2 bases and J by 5 bases, with 15 bases left in between. CDR3 loop: CASSEFSGLSYGYTF. As DNA, the CDR3 is TGTGCCAGCAGTGAATTCTCAGGACTCAGTTATGGCTACACCTTC.

V usage is TRBV11-2 and J usage is TRBJ2-1; D might be TRBD1 (6 bases). V lost 6 bases and J 8 bases, leaving 11 bases between the germline ends. CDR3 length: 12 amino acids. Germline V gives CDR1 SGHAT, CDR2 FQNNGV. Here the CDR3 reads CASRGRGYEQFF. The CDR3 DNA reads TGTGCCAGCAGGGGCAGGGGCTATGAGCAGTTCTTC.

The chain employs TRBV18 and TRBJ2-7; TRBD2 aligns across 12 bases. CDR1 is KGHSH, CDR2 LQKENI, per germline. The length of the CDR3 is 16 residues. V shed 3 bases and J 2 bases; nucleotides not matched to a gene: 5. CDR3 loop: CASSPRLAGAPYEQYF. CDR3 nucleotide sequence: TGTGCCAGCTCACCCCGACTAGCGGGGGCCCCCTACGAGCAGTACTTC.

The CDR3: CASSLLSAQSSYNEQFF. DNA for the CDR3: TGCGCCAGCAGCCTACTATCGGCCCAGAGCTCCTACAATGAGCAGTTCTTC. The gene calls are TRBV4-1 and TRBJ2-1; D remains ambiguous. Germline V CDR1 and CDR2: MGHRA, YSYEKL. The ends were cut back, 4 bases at V and 0 bases at J, with 16 bases in the middle. The CDR3 covers 17 residues.

This clone was found a few times. The chain has TRBV6-5 and TRBJ1-2; 9 bases are a match to TRBD1. Germline assignment: CDR1 MNHEY and CDR2 SVGAGI. The ends lost 2 bases at V and 1 base at J; junction bases unmatched: 5. The CDR3 has 16 amino acids. CDR3 nucleotides: TGTGCCAGCAGTTACGTCACGACAGGGGGTAACTATGGCTACACCTTC. Translation gives CASSYVTTGGNYGYTF.

Only a few counts were recorded for this clone. The chain carries TRBV7-2 and TRBJ1-5; D not certain. Trimming shortened V by 1 base and J by 1 base, and 5 bases separated the two germline ends. Germline V lookup: CDR1 SGHTA, CDR2 FQGNSA. This CDR3 comprises 14 residues. CDR3 loop: CASSLGRSNQPQHF. Here the CDR3 DNA reads TGTGCCAGCAGCTTAGGGCGGAGCAATCAGCCCCAGCATTTT.

CDR3 in DNA: TGTGCCAGCAGTTCGTCAGGGGAGGGTACTGAAAAACTGTTTTTT. Its translation is CASSSSGEGTEKLFF. The chain has TRBV6-6 and TRBJ1-4; tentatively, D is TRBD1 (6 bases). The CDR3 totals 15 residues. In germline, CDR1 is MNHNY, CDR2 SVGAGI (reference sequence). V lost 4 bases and J 7 bases, leaving 16 bases between the germline ends.

Worth noting for this clone: Other DNA sequences in the same sample also yield this CDR3. The chain has TRBV7-8 and TRBJ1-2; 9 nucleotides match TRBD1. CDR3 length equals 15 residues. Germline-derived CDR1 and CDR2 are SGHVS and FQNEAQ. The trim removed 5 bases at V and 0 bases at J, leaving 4 bases unmatched. The CDR3 DNA is TGTGCCAGCAGCCCCGGGACAGGGACTAACTATGGCTACACCTTC. It is translated as CASSPGTGTNYGYTF.

V usage is TRBV4-2 and J usage is TRBJ1-5; D possibly corresponds to TRBD1 (5 bases). The CDR3 covers 14 residues. V was cut by 1 base and J by 5 bases, with 9 bases left in between. Germline CDR1 LGHNA, CDR2 YNFKEQ. CDR3 residues: CASSQGGGDQPQHF. The CDR3 DNA sequence: TGTGCCAGCAGCCAAGGGGGCGGGGATCAGCCCCAGCATTTT.

J is TRBJ1-2 and V is TRBV5-1, with TRBD1 matching over 9 bases. CDR1 SGHRS and CDR2 YFSETQ come from the germline V gene. Trimming removed 3 bases from V and 3 bases from J; junction bases left unmatched: 0. The CDR3 extends over 13 amino acids. The CDR3 loop is CASSWDRDYGYTF. The DNA of the CDR3 is TGCGCCAGCAGCTGGGACAGGGACTATGGCTACACCTTC.

Remarks on this clone: This sample also contains other DNA sequences that code for the same CDR3. The chain couples TRBV4-1 to TRBJ1-2; no reliable D call. Germline CDR1 and CDR2: MGHRA and YSYEKL. This CDR3 is 16 amino acids long. V lost 0 bases to trimming and J lost 3 bases, with 14 bases between them. CDR3 loop: CASSQDQRESYYGYTF. The CDR3 region has the DNA TGCGCCAGCAGCCAAGATCAGAGGGAGTCGTACTATGGCTACACCTTC.

V gene TRBV5-1 combines with J gene TRBJ2-2; tentative D call: TRBD1 (6 bases). V shed 3 bases and J shed 0 bases, with 9 bases lying between them. Germline loops: CDR1 SGHRS, CDR2 YFSETQ. The CDR3 contains 15 residues. DNA for the CDR3: TGCGCCAGCAGCTCGGGACACGCGAACACCGGGGAGCTGTTTTTT. This sequence encodes CASSSGHANTGELFF.

The V and J genes are TRBV4-1 and TRBJ2-1, with TRBD1 matching 7 bases. The trim removed 3 bases at V and 2 bases at J, leaving 10 bases unmatched. Germline values: CDR1 MGHRA, CDR2 YSYEKL. The CDR3 has 17 amino acids. This CDR3 reads CASSHPRDGTAYNEQFF. For the CDR3, the DNA is TGCGCCAGCAGCCATCCCAGGGACGGGACAGCCTACAATGAGCAGTTCTTC.

The chain joins TRBV7-9 to TRBJ1-2; possible D gene TRBD1, 6 bases. V was cut by 5 bases and J by 4 bases, with 11 bases left in between. Germline CDR1 is SEHNR and CDR2 is FQNEAQ (reference sequence). CDR3 size: 13 residues. The CDR3 DNA reads TGTGCCAGCAGCCGAGGGGGGGGCTATGGCTACACCTTC. Its translation is CASSRGGGYGYTF.

The rearrangement uses TRBV19 and TRBJ2-7, with 9 bases that match TRBD1. Trimming cost V 4 bases and J 5 bases; bases outside gene matches: 6. This CDR3 region has 14 residues. Germline V gene sequence: CDR1 LNHDA, CDR2 SQIVND (reference sequence). CDR3 DNA: TGTGCCAGTAGTACTACAGGGGGCTTAAACGAGCAGTACTTC. Translating gives CASSTTGGLNEQYF.

The chain couples TRBV19 to TRBJ2-3; 7 bases align to TRBD1. The V gene end was trimmed by 4 bases and the J gene end by 6 bases; junction bases not matched to a gene: 7. Germline loops: CDR1 LNHDA, CDR2 SQIVND (reference sequence). The CDR3 is made up of 14 amino acids. CDR3: CASSRQGAVDTQYF. In DNA, the CDR3 is TGTGCCAGTAGTAGACAGGGAGCGGTGGATACGCAGTATTTT. Full variable domain (remainder filled in from reference TRBV19 and TRBJ2-3): DGGITQSPKYLFRKEGQNVTLSCEQNLNHDAMYWYRQDPGQGLRLIYYSQIVNDFQKGDIAEGYSVSREKKESFPLTVTSAQKNPTAFYLCASSRQGAVDTQYFGPGTRLTVL.

V gene TRBV27 combines with J gene TRBJ2-5, with 7 bases matching TRBD1. V shed 2 bases, J shed 4 bases, and the junction held 4 bases outside the gene matches. This CDR3 spans 14 amino acids. Germline values: CDR1 MNHEY, CDR2 SMNVEV (reference sequence). CDR3 protein: CASSLEGAGETQYF. The CDR3 DNA sequence: TGTGCCAGCAGTTTAGAGGGGGCCGGAGAGACCCAGTACTTC.

The chain recombines TRBV6-5 with TRBJ1-2, with D perhaps TRBD1 (6 bases). Germline V gene data show CDR1 as MNHEY and CDR2 as SVGAGI. The CDR3 extends over 14 amino acids. Trimming cost V 6 bases and J 5 bases, with 16 bases left between them. CDR3 in amino acids: CASSREQGGYGYTF. CDR3 DNA sequence: TGTGCCAGCAGCCGCGAACAGGGAGGGTATGGCTACACCTTC.

This clone was counted a few times. The V call is TRBV2, the J call TRBJ1-2, with D uncertain. The CDR3 extends over 12 amino acids. Trimming removed 6 bases at V and 5 bases at J, with 10 bases between. CDR1 and CDR2 from the germline V gene are SNHLY and FYNNEI. This CDR3 reads CASRREGYGYTF. CDR3 coding DNA: TGTGCCAGCAGGAGGGAAGGTTATGGCTACACCTTC.

The genes are TRBV7-8 and TRBJ1-1; maybe TRBD1 (5 bases). The V gene's germline CDR1 is SGHVS and CDR2 FQNEAQ. This CDR3 is built from 16 residues. Deletions cut 3 bases from V and 5 bases from J, with 19 bases between. The CDR3 nucleotides are TGTGCCAGCAGCTTTCACCCCGGGGGAGAGCGAACTGAAGCTTTCTTT. Protein: CASSFHPGGERTEAFF.

The rearrangement joins TRBV27 to TRBJ2-7, with D perhaps matching TRBD1 (5 bases). Germline values: CDR1 MNHEY, CDR2 SMNVEV (reference sequence). Trimming removed 4 bases at V and 3 bases at J, with 13 bases between. The CDR3 is 14 amino acids. The CDR3: CASSWGGEDYEQYF. DNA for the CDR3: TGTGCCAGCAGTTGGGGCGGAGAAGACTACGAGCAGTACTTC.